This TCR beta chain appears in the sequencing data of a study of blood T cell repertoires in COVID-19. CDR3 length: 11 residues. V shed 0 bases and J shed 4 bases, with 3 bases lying between them. From germline, CDR1 is GTSNPN and CDR2 SVGIG (reference sequence). Method: immunoSEQ multiplex PCR; TCRdb's copy keeps in-frame clones and lacks some. The data show approximately 220,000 clones, roughly 87% seen once. The receptor was isolated from a woman aged 25 to 39 with acute COVID-19. Sequenced sample: PBMCs or T cells enriched from blood (not recorded which). The chain has TRBV30 and TRBJ2-5; D unclear. CDR3 protein: CAWSVLETQYF. CDR3 nucleotide sequence: TGTGCCTGGAGTGTACTAGAGACCCAGTACTTC.